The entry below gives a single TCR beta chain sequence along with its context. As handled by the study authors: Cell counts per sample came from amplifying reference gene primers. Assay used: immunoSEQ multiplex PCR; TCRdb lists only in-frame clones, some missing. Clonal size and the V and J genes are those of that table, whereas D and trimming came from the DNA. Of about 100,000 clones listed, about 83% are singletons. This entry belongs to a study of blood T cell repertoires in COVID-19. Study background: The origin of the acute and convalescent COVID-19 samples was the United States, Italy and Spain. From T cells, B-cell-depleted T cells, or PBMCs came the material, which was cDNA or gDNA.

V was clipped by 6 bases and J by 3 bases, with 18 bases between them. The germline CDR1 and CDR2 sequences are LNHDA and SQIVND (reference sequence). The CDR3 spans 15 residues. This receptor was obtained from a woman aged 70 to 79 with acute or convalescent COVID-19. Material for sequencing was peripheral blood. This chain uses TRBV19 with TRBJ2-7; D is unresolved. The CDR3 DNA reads TGTGCCAGTAGCCCAAGGAGTGGCGGCTACTACGAGCAGTACTTC. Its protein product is CASSPRSGGYYEQYF.